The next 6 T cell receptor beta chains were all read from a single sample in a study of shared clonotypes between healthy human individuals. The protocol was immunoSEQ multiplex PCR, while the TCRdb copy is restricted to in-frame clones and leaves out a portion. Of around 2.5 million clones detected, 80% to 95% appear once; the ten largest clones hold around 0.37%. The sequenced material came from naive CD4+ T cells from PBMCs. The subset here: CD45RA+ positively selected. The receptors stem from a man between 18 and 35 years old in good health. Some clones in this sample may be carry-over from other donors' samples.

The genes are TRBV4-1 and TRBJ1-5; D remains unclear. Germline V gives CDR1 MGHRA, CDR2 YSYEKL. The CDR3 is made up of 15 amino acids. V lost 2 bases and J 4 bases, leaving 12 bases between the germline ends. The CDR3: CASSQSPAVNQPQHF. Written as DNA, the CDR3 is TGCGCCAGCAGCCAAAGCCCGGCGGTAAATCAGCCCCAGCATTTT.

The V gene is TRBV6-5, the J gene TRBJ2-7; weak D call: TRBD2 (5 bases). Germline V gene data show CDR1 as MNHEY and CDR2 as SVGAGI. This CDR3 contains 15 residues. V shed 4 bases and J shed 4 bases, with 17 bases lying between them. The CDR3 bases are TGTGCCAGCAGTTCCCTCGCTAGCAGCCCATACGAGCAGTACTTC. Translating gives CASSSLASSPYEQYF.

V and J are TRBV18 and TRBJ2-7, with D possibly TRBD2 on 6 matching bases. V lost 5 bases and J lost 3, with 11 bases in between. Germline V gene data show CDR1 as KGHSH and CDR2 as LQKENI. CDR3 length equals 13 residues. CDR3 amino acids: CASSAGLGYEQYF. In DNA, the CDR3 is TGTGCCAGCTCAGCGGGACTCGGCTACGAGCAGTACTTC.

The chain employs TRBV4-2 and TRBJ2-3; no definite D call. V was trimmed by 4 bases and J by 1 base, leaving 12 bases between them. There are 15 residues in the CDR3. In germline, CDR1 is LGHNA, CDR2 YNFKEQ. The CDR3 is CASSLGPLGTDTQYF. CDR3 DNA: TGTGCCAGCAGCCTGGGCCCTTTGGGCACAGATACGCAGTATTTT.

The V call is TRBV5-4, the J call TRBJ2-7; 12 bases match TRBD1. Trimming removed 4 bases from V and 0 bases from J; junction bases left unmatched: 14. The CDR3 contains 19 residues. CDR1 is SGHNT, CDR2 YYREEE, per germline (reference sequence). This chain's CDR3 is CASSPRRPGQGAPSYEQYF. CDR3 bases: TGTGCCAGCAGCCCAAGACGACCGGGACAGGGGGCACCCTCCTACGAGCAGTACTTC.

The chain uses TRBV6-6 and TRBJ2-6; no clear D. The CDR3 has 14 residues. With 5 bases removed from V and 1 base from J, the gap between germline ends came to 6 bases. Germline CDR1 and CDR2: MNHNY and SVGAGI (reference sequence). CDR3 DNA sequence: TGTGCCAGCAGTGTGGCGTCTGGGGCCAACGTCCTGACTTTC. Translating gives CASSVASGANVLTF.